This T cell receptor (beta chain) was sequenced during a study of vaccination effects on CD4 cells after COVID-19. This CDR3 contains 14 residues. From germline, CDR1 is SQVTM and CDR2 ANQGSEA. V was trimmed by 5 bases and J by 8 bases, leaving 21 bases between them. The data were produced by immunoSEQ multiplex PCR, yet TCRdb's version contains in-frame clones alone and is incomplete. In the table there are some 8,000 clones, 60% to 75% of which are singletons. This clone has just a few counts. The antigen remains unidentified. ViraFEST expansion of antigen-specific CD4+ T cells with viral peptide pools preceded sequencing. Culture lasted 10 days before CD4+ T cell isolation.

The rearrangement links TRBV29-1 to TRBJ1-2, with no clear D. The specimen comprised CD4+ T cells from PBMCs cultured with HCoV-229E spike peptides, sampled before COVID-19 vaccination. The TCR comes from a human donor who received a COVID-19 vaccine. The chain's CDR3 is CSVLHRAQVGGYTF. The CDR3 DNA sequence: TGCAGCGTTCTTCATCGCGCCCAGGTAGGCGGCTACACCTTC.